This T cell receptor (beta chain) was captured in a study of T cells in Graves' hyperthyroidism and ophthalmopathy. The CDR3 contains 22 residues. The germline gives CDR1 SEHNR, CDR2 FQNEAQ (reference sequence). The ends were cut back, 2 bases at V and 3 bases at J, with 31 bases in the middle. Diagnosing involved the use of clinical symptoms, serum thyroxine and TRAb, thyroid ultrasound and orbital computed tomography. Study results and caveats: Most thyroid clonotypes expanded above 0.001 were also detected in blood. Ophthalmopathy was told apart from stable hyperthyroidism by a 13 V-J model.

This clonotype was recorded once. Its specificity is not known. RNA transcripts served as the template for amplifying TCR beta CDR3 regions. HTBI primers were the set used in a first-round RT-PCR of the TCR CDR3. TCRdb re-derived calls from the multiplex PCR reads in MiXCR, one entry per CDR3 protein. The sample shows roughly 500,000 distinct CDR3 sequences, about 45% of them seen only once. This rearrangement joins TRBV7-9 to TRBJ2-2; D possibly corresponds to TRBD2 (5 bases). The clonotype comes from an adult woman with Graves' disease, either hyperthyroidism or ophthalmopathy (not recorded which). The sequenced material came from peripheral blood or thyroid tissue (not recorded which). The CDR3 sequence: CASSLRSPVWELSETYTGELFF. CDR3 in DNA: TGTGCCAGCAGCTTAAGGTCCCCGGTGTGGGAGCTTTCCGAGACCTACACCGGGGAGCTGTTTTTT.